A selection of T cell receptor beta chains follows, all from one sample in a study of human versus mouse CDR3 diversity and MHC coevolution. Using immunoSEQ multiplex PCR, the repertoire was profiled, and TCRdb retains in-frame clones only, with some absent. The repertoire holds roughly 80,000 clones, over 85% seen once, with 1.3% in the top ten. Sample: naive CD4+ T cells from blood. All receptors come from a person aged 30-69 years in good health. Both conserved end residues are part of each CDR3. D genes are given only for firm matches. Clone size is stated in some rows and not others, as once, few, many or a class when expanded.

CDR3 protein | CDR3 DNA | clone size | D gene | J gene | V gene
CASGWADYSTDTQYF | TGTGCCAGCGGGTGGGCAGACTATAGCACAGATACGCAGTATTTT | once | - | TRBJ2-3 | TRBV27
CASSFGSVNSPLHF | TGTGCCAGCAGTTTCGGGTCCGTTAATTCACCCCTCCACTTT | - | - | TRBJ1-6 | TRBV25-1
CASSGLEVGQETQYF | TGTGCCAGCAGCGGGCTGGAGGTGGGACAAGAGACCCAGTACTTC | - | - | TRBJ2-5 | TRBV7-2
CASSLAGGGISGYTF | TGCGCCAGCAGCTTGGCGGGGGGCGGCATCTCTGGCTACACCTTC | - | - | TRBJ1-2 | TRBV5-1
CASSPRGGAVEAFF | TGTGCCAGCAGCCCCCGGGGGGGGGCAGTCGAAGCTTTCTTT | - | - | TRBJ1-1 | TRBV9
CASSLEGPRGNIQYF | TGTGCCAGCAGCTTGGAGGGGCCCAGGGGGAACATTCAGTACTTC | - | TRBD1 | TRBJ2-4 | TRBV5-4
CASSTRQGSVNEQFF | TGTGCCAGTAGTACCAGACAGGGATCCGTGAATGAGCAGTTCTTC | - | TRBD1 | TRBJ2-1 | TRBV19
CAGPGQGAVGYTF | TGTGCCGGTCCGGGACAGGGGGCGGTCGGCTACACCTTC | - | TRBD1 | TRBJ1-2 | TRBV30
CASSVGCGGQGGYEQYF | TGTGCCAGCAGTGTTGGGTGTGGGGGACAGGGTGGGTACGAGCAGTACTTC | - | TRBD1 | TRBJ2-7 | TRBV6-4
CASSQRIAAFPATDTQYF | TGTGCCAGCAGCCAGAGAATAGCTGCATTCCCAGCCACAGATACGCAGTATTTT | - | - | TRBJ2-3 | TRBV14
CASGRQGLRAFF | TGCGCCAGCGGCAGACAGGGTCTGAGGGCTTTCTTT | - | TRBD1 | TRBJ1-1 | TRBV10-2
CASSYQRSSYEQYF | TGTGCCAGCAGTTATCAAAGGAGCTCCTACGAGCAGTACTTC | - | - | TRBJ2-7 | TRBV6-5
CASSLGFQGHRGYTF | TGTGCCAGCAGCTTGGGGTTCCAGGGTCACCGGGGCTACACCTTC | - | - | TRBJ1-2 | TRBV5-8
CASSEHQGNTEAFF | TGTGCCAGCAGCGAACACCAGGGGAACACTGAAGCTTTCTTT | - | - | TRBJ1-1 | TRBV9
CASRKTGLTNTEAFF | TGTGCCAGCAGAAAGACGGGACTCACGAACACTGAAGCTTTCTTT | - | - | TRBJ1-1 | TRBV6-5
CASSLGRQGGIYEQYF | TGTGCCAGCAGCTTAGGCCGACAGGGGGGGATCTACGAGCAGTACTTC | - | TRBD1 | TRBJ2-7 | TRBV7-2
CASSLVLGSGNEQFF | TGCGCCAGCAGCTTGGTCCTTGGGTCAGGCAATGAGCAGTTCTTC | - | - | TRBJ2-1 | TRBV5-1
CASSQGAGGANVLTF | TGTGCCAGCAGCCAGGGGGCTGGTGGGGCCAACGTCCTGACTTTC | - | TRBD1 | TRBJ2-6 | TRBV7-2
CASSPKAAGGSSQPQHF | TGTGCCAGCTCACCAAAGGCGGCAGGGGGGAGTAGTCAGCCCCAGCATTTT | - | TRBD1 | TRBJ1-5 | TRBV18
CASSLGRRETQYF | TGTGCCAGCAGCTTAGGGAGGCGGGAGACCCAGTACTTC | - | - | TRBJ2-5 | TRBV5-6
CASSATGGNYGYTF | TGTGCCAGCAGCGCCACAGGGGGAAACTATGGCTACACCTTC | - | TRBD1 | TRBJ1-2 | TRBV7-3
CASSEIRGLAGYYEQYF | TGTGCCAGCAGTGAAATCCGCGGACTAGCGGGGTACTACGAGCAGTACTTC | - | TRBD2 | TRBJ2-7 | TRBV25-1
CSVGGGMDYGYTF | TGCAGCGTTGGAGGAGGGATGGACTATGGCTACACCTTC | - | - | TRBJ1-2 | TRBV29-1
CASSIVQGRSTGELFF | TGTGCCAGTAGTATAGTGCAGGGCCGGAGCACCGGGGAGCTGTTTTTT | - | - | TRBJ2-2 | TRBV19
CASSPSSTGTYGYTF | TGTGCCAGCAGTCCCTCCTCTACAGGGACCTATGGCTACACCTTC | - | - | TRBJ1-2 | TRBV28
CAWSRRDRGLSSYEQYF | TGTGCCTGGAGTCGTCGGGACAGGGGGCTCTCCTCCTACGAGCAGTACTTC | - | TRBD1 | TRBJ2-7 | TRBV30
CASSFRELHEQFF | TGCGCCAGCAGCTTCCGGGAGCTACATGAGCAGTTCTTC | once | - | TRBJ2-1 | TRBV5-1
CASSLVSQETQYF | TGTGCCAGCAGCTTGGTCAGCCAAGAGACCCAGTACTTC | - | - | TRBJ2-5 | TRBV5-4
CASSRKDRALYNEQFF | TGCGCCAGCAGCCGGAAGGACAGGGCCCTATACAATGAGCAGTTCTTC | few | TRBD1 | TRBJ2-1 | TRBV4-3
CASSLGGQGAYEQYF | TGTGCCAGCAGTTTAGGAGGACAGGGGGCTTACGAGCAGTACTTC | - | TRBD1 | TRBJ2-7 | TRBV27
CASSLLQGYEQYF | TGTGCCAGCAGCTTATTACAGGGTTACGAGCAGTACTTC | - | - | TRBJ2-7 | TRBV7-8
CASSLDGAADTDTQYF | TGTGCCAGCAGCTTAGACGGCGCAGCGGACACAGATACGCAGTATTTT | - | - | TRBJ2-3 | TRBV7-2
CAEGCCSNQPQHF | TGTGCGGAGGGCTGCTGTAGCAATCAGCCCCAGCATTTT | - | - | TRBJ1-5 | TRBV5-4
CASTRQGMNTEAFF | TGTGCCAGCACCAGACAGGGAATGAACACTGAAGCTTTCTTT | - | TRBD1 | TRBJ1-1 | TRBV5-5
CASSNLRDTQETQYF | TGTGCCAGCAGCAACCTCCGGGACACTCAAGAGACCCAGTACTTC | - | - | TRBJ2-5 | TRBV21-1